This T cell receptor (beta chain) was found in a study of T cell responses to AZD1222 COVID-19 vaccine. Study-wide results and limits: Variant regions that are unmutated are reportedly the target of nearly half of spike-specific TCRs. All repertoire sampling was performed exclusively after the peak T cell response.

V was pared by 5 bases and J by 8 bases, with 10 bases between. The CDR3 totals 11 residues. The germline gives CDR1 SEHNR, CDR2 FQNEAQ (reference sequence). The table came from immunoSEQ multiplex PCR; TCRdb's copy has only in-frame clones and leaves some out. This table holds about 48,000 clones, 80% to 90% found once. In this sample, this clone turned up once. The target antigen is unknown. The chain recombines TRBV7-9 with TRBJ2-7; D gene ambiguous. The input for sequencing was peripheral blood, taken 28 days after the second AZD1222 dose. This sequence originates from an adult who received the AZD1222 COVID-19 vaccine. The DNA for the CDR3 is TGTGCCAGCAGCCCAGGTTTTAAGCAGTACTTC. The encoded protein is CASSPGFKQYF.